The 26 T cell receptor beta chains below were found in one sample sequenced in a study of immune evolution from preneoplasia to lung adenocarcinoma. Clones were read by immunoSEQ multiplex PCR, and TCRdb kept only the in-frame ones, dropping some. Among 27,000 or so clones listed, 65% to 75% were seen once. Material for sequencing was FFPE invasive lung adenocarcinoma tissue. The receptors derive from a person between 55 and 69 years old with invasive lung adenocarcinoma. Some clones in this sample may be carry-over from other donors' samples.

This chain joins TRBV7-9 and TRBJ2-6; D is ambiguous. The germline V and J ends were trimmed by 2 bases and 4 bases, with 6 bases remaining between them. CDR1 is SEHNR and CDR2 is FQNEAQ in the germline V gene (reference sequence). The CDR3 loop spans 14 amino acids. CDR3 DNA: TGTGCCAGCAGCTTACTCCGCGGGGCCAACGTCCTGACTTTC. Translated: CASSLLRGANVLTF.

The chain links TRBV9 to TRBJ2-2, with 7 nucleotides matching TRBD1. The CDR3 has 15 amino acids. Germline V gene sequence: CDR1 SGDLS, CDR2 YYNGEE. V trimming: 3 bases; J trimming: 2 bases; junction bases outside the gene matches: 4. For the CDR3, the DNA is TGTGCCAGCAGCGCAGACAGGGTCAACACCGGGGAGCTGTTTTTT. Translating it yields CASSADRVNTGELFF.

This clone has only one observation. The chain links TRBV27 to TRBJ2-1; D is unresolved. Germline V gives CDR1 MNHEY, CDR2 SMNVEV (reference sequence). This CDR3 comprises 15 residues. Trimming pared 2 bases from V and 0 bases from J, leaving 8 bases between. The CDR3 DNA is TGTGCCAGCAGTTTAAAAGCGTTCTCCTACAATGAGCAGTTCTTC. Translation gives CASSLKAFSYNEQFF.

This chain uses TRBV11-3 with TRBJ1-1, with D possibly TRBD1 on 5 matching bases. The ends were cut back, 3 bases at V and 3 bases at J, with 11 bases in the middle. CDR1 SGHNT and CDR2 YENEEA come from the germline V gene. The CDR3 loop spans 14 amino acids. The CDR3 bases are TGTGCCAGCAGCTTCGGGGGGGAGGACACTGAAGCTTTCTTT. It translates to CASSFGGEDTEAFF.

The rearrangement joins TRBV11-2 to TRBJ2-6; D call uncertain. The V gene lost 2 bases and the J gene lost 0 bases, with 14 bases spanning the gap. CDR1 is SGHAT and CDR2 is FQNNGV in the germline V gene. The CDR3 loop spans 18 amino acids. CDR3 sequence (DNA): TGTGCCAGCAGCTTAAAAGGGTACAGTCTCTCTGGGGCCAACGTCCTGACTTTC. This sequence encodes CASSLKGYSLSGANVLTF.

The J gene is TRBJ2-6, the V gene TRBV7-2; D gene uncertain. Trimming removed 1 base from V and 1 base from J, with 5 bases in between. This CDR3 spans 15 amino acids. The germline gives CDR1 SGHTA, CDR2 FQGNSA. The CDR3 is CASSLGRSGANVLTF. The CDR3 coding sequence is TGTGCCAGCAGCTTAGGCAGGTCTGGGGCCAACGTCCTGACTTTC.

The V gene is TRBV29-1, the J gene TRBJ1-1; tentatively, D is TRBD1 (5 bases). The CDR3 sequence is 13 residues long. Germline lookup yields CDR1 SQVTM and CDR2 ANQGSEA. V was pared by 3 bases and J by 1 base, with 9 bases between. The CDR3 loop is CSVDRDGNTEAFF. The DNA of the CDR3 is TGCAGCGTTGATCGGGACGGGAACACTGAAGCTTTCTTT.

V is TRBV7-2 and J is TRBJ2-2; 11 bases line up with TRBD1. The CDR3 runs 15 residues. Trimming cost V 5 bases and J 6 bases; bases outside gene matches: 5. Germline CDR1 SGHTA, CDR2 FQGNSA. The CDR3: CASSPRTGGSGELFF. In DNA form, the CDR3 reads TGTGCCAGCAGCCCCCGGACAGGGGGCTCCGGGGAGCTGTTTTTT.

The V and J genes are TRBV7-8 and TRBJ2-7; D might be TRBD2 (5 bases). The CDR3 consists of 14 residues. V shed 4 bases and J shed 6 bases, with 16 bases lying between them. The germline gives CDR1 SGHVS, CDR2 FQNEAQ. CDR3 region: CASSSKDSGLEQYF. CDR3 sequence (DNA): TGTGCCAGCAGCTCCAAGGATTCAGGACTCGAGCAGTACTTC.

This clone was seen only a few times. The chain carries TRBV5-6 and TRBJ2-1; 11 bases fit TRBD2. Germline CDR1 and CDR2: SGHDT and YYEEEE. This CDR3 is 15 amino acids long. V trimming: 4 bases; J trimming: 4 bases; junction bases outside the gene matches: 4. This chain's CDR3 is CASSVLAGDYNEQFF. The DNA of the CDR3 is TGTGCCAGCAGCGTACTAGCGGGAGATTACAATGAGCAGTTCTTC.

In this sample, this clone turned up a few times. The CDR3 DNA sequence: TGTGCCAGCAGCTTAGCTCCCCTTTCCTCAGATACGCAGTATTTT. This gives the protein CASSLAPLSSDTQYF. The chain links TRBV11-2 to TRBJ2-3; D is unresolved. The CDR3 totals 15 residues. Trimming took 1 base from V and 4 from J, leaving 12 bases between them. Germline-derived CDR1 and CDR2 are SGHAT and FQNNGV. The whole variable domain, remainder taken from reference TRBV11-2 and TRBJ2-3, is EAGVAQSPRYKIIEKRQSVAFWCNPISGHATLYWYQQILGQGPKLLIQFQNNGVVDDSQLPKDRFSAERLKGVDSTLKIQPAKLEDSAVYLCASSLAPLSSDTQYFGPGTRLTVL.

The V call is TRBV9, the J call TRBJ1-2; 9 bases map to TRBD1. CDR1 and CDR2 from the germline V gene are SGDLS and YYNGEE. J gave up 4 bases and V 1 base, and 11 bases lay outside the gene matches. This CDR3 region has 17 residues. This CDR3 reads CASSVIGDRAPLYGYTF. In nucleotides, the CDR3 is TGTGCCAGCAGCGTAATTGGGGACAGGGCGCCCCTCTATGGCTACACCTTC.

This chain joins TRBV7-9 and TRBJ2-7; D remains ambiguous. This CDR3 comprises 14 residues. Germline values: CDR1 SEHNR, CDR2 FQNEAQ (reference sequence). Trimming left V 8 bases short and J 5 bases short, with 19 bases between. The CDR3, as DNA: TGTGCCAGCCAGGCAGGCGCACGCGTGGACGAGCAGTACTTC. It specifies CASQAGARVDEQYF.

J is TRBJ1-1 and V is TRBV4-2; 7 bases map to TRBD1. The germline V gene has CDR1 LGHNA and CDR2 YNFKEQ. This CDR3 comprises 14 residues. V gave up 4 bases and J gave up 6 bases; unmatched junction bases: 8. The CDR3 sequence is CASSPREGGSEAFF. The CDR3 DNA sequence: TGTGCCAGCAGCCCTCGCGAAGGGGGCTCTGAAGCTTTCTTT.

V usage is TRBV4-3 and J usage is TRBJ2-2; 8 bases match TRBD2. V shed 1 base, J shed 6 bases, and the junction held 7 bases outside the gene matches. The CDR3 runs to 16 residues. Germline CDR1 LGHNA, CDR2 YSLEER. CDR3 in amino acids: CASSQVPTGGPGELFF. CDR3 coding DNA: TGCGCCAGCAGCCAAGTCCCAACGGGAGGGCCCGGGGAGCTGTTTTTT.

The V call is TRBV15, the J call TRBJ2-6; no clear D gene. Trimming stripped 4 bases from V and 0 bases from J, with 4 bases between. The CDR3 runs to 14 residues. Per the germline V gene, CDR1 is LNHNV and CDR2 is YYDKDF (reference sequence). CDR3 protein: CATSNPSGANVLTF. The CDR3 nucleotides read TGTGCCACCAGCAACCCCTCTGGGGCCAACGTCCTGACTTTC.

The chain uses TRBV15 and TRBJ2-5, with D maybe TRBD2 (5 bases). CDR1 is LNHNV and CDR2 is YYDKDF in the germline V gene (reference sequence). Trimming shortened V by 0 bases and J by 2 bases, and 10 bases separated the two germline ends. The CDR3 is 15 amino acids. Written as DNA, the CDR3 is TGTGCCACCAGCAGAGACCCGGGGTCACAAGAGACCCAGTACTTC. Translation gives CATSRDPGSQETQYF. Looking up the rest from reference TRBV15 and TRBJ2-5 gives the full variable domain: DAMVIQNPRYQVTQFGKPVTLSCSQTLNHNVMYWYQQKSSQAPKLLFHYYDKDFNNEADTPDNFQSRRPNTSFCFLDIRSPGLGDTAMYLCATSRDPGSQETQYFGPGTRLLVL.

This chain joins TRBV4-1 and TRBJ1-4; D uncertain. This CDR3 has 15 residues. Between the trimmed V and J ends, which lost 0 bases and 8 bases, there was a span of 13 bases. Germline V gene lookup returns CDR1 MGHRA and CDR2 YSYEKL. In nucleotides, the CDR3 is TGCGCCAGCAGCCAAGATTTCATGAAGAGGGAAAAACTGTTTTTT. This codes for CASSQDFMKREKLFF.

The gene calls are TRBV10-3 and TRBJ2-7; 7 nucleotides align to TRBD1. The CDR3 has 12 amino acids. Per germline, CDR1 ENHRY and CDR2 SYGVKD. V shed 11 bases and J 2 bases; nucleotides not matched to a gene: 6. CDR3 DNA sequence: TGTGCCGCCTCCGGACAGGCCTACGAGCAGTACTTC. This codes for CAASGQAYEQYF.

The chain recombines TRBV7-2 with TRBJ2-7; TRBD2 aligns across 7 bases. Germline CDR1 is SGHTA and CDR2 is FQGNSA. The trim removed 5 bases at V and 8 bases at J, leaving 12 bases unmatched. This CDR3 comprises 14 residues. The CDR3 sequence is CASSRGGVVDKQYF. The DNA for the CDR3 is TGTGCCAGCAGCCGGGGAGGGGTGGTCGACAAGCAGTACTTC.

By frequency in the sample, this clone is medium-sized (0.01 to 0.1%). The chain links TRBV2 to TRBJ2-7, with 10 bases aligning to TRBD1. With V trimmed by 8 bases and J by 5 bases, 6 bases remained unmatched. Germline lookup yields CDR1 SNHLY and CDR2 FYNNEI. The length of the CDR3 is 13 residues. CDR3: CASSRQGANEQYF. The CDR3 bases are TGTGCCAGCTCTCGACAGGGGGCCAACGAGCAGTACTTC.

Points on this clone: Other nucleotide sequences in the sample specify the same CDR3. The rearrangement links TRBV9 to TRBJ1-1; perhaps TRBD1 as D (6 bases). V lost 4 bases and J 5 bases, leaving 15 bases between the germline ends. The CDR3 loop spans 14 amino acids. In germline, CDR1 is SGDLS, CDR2 YYNGEE. Here the CDR3 DNA reads TGTGCCAGCAGCCCAGACCCGAGGGGGACTGAAGCTTTCTTT. This gives the protein CASSPDPRGTEAFF.

The J gene is TRBJ1-1, the V gene TRBV11-2; D unresolved. The germline V gene has CDR1 SGHAT and CDR2 FQNNGV. V was shortened by 2 bases and J by 0 bases, with 4 bases between the two germline ends. The CDR3 spans 13 residues. This CDR3 reads CASSLWVNTEAFF. The CDR3 nucleotides read TGTGCCAGCAGCTTATGGGTGAACACTGAAGCTTTCTTT. Full variable domain (outside the CDR3, taken from reference TRBV11-2 and TRBJ1-1): EAGVAQSPRYKIIEKRQSVAFWCNPISGHATLYWYQQILGQGPKLLIQFQNNGVVDDSQLPKDRFSAERLKGVDSTLKIQPAKLEDSAVYLCASSLWVNTEAFFGQGTRLTVV.

In its sample, this clone is medium-sized. The rearrangement links TRBV19 to TRBJ1-2; D is unclear. V shed 2 bases and J shed 3 bases, with 10 bases lying between them. The CDR3 contains 14 residues. Germline V CDR1 and CDR2: LNHDA, SQIVND (reference sequence). The CDR3 protein is CASSISTAYYGYTF. In DNA form, the CDR3 reads TGTGCCAGTAGTATATCAACGGCTTACTATGGCTACACCTTC.

This chain uses TRBV30 with TRBJ2-5, with 8 bases aligning to TRBD1. In germline, CDR1 is GTSNPN, CDR2 SVGIG (reference sequence). This CDR3 spans 14 amino acids. With V trimmed by 0 bases and J by 11 bases, 11 bases remained unmatched. Here the CDR3 DNA reads TGTGCCTGGAGTGTGAACCAGGGGGCGGTAGAGCAGTACTTC. Translation gives CAWSVNQGAVEQYF.

The rearrangement links TRBV5-5 to TRBJ1-5, with D unclear. The CDR3 runs 18 residues. The ends were cut back, 0 bases at V and 3 bases at J, with 19 bases in the middle. In germline, CDR1 is SGHKS, CDR2 YYEKEE (reference sequence). Here the CDR3 DNA reads TGTGCCAGCAGCTTGGCCACGATGAAGGGTCAAGTCAATCAGCCCCAGCATTTT. This encodes CASSLATMKGQVNQPQHF.